This T cell receptor (beta chain) was retrieved from a study of identical twins (dated by TCRdb to 2016 to 2018). For the study in its entirety: TCR alpha and beta repertoires from monozygotic twins, unrelated adults of various ages and cord blood were deep-sequenced to test whether fetal clonotypes persist. To rule out contamination, replicate twin experiments were performed at different times with different library preparation protocols.

Every donor in the study was a healthy Caucasian. The twin cohort comprised three pairs of female monozygotic twins, all aged about 18 to 30 years. Positive isolation kits from Invitrogen were used to isolate CD4+ and CD8+ T cell populations. There are many counts of this clonotype. No cognate antigen has been identified for it. One base away there is no much larger clone; base qualities are not given. The library relied on 5' RACE. Data came from an Illumina HiSeq 2000. A universal primer binding site was introduced by template switching, and a unique molecular identifier was present in the final cDNA, enabling accurate counting of TCR cDNA molecules. Specific primers in the conserved constant-segment region were used to synthesize first-strand cDNA for the TCR alpha and beta chains. To control for contamination, every cDNA library was double barcoded, receiving both a SMART-Mk sample barcode and Illumina barcodes. Two successive PCR steps introduced TruSeq adapter sequences along with Illumina sample barcodes. The Illumina HiSeq platform was used with custom primers to sequence TCR alpha and beta cDNA libraries. The original methods were these. MiGEC was used to process raw reads and extract unique molecular identifiers, and MiXCR was used to find CDR3 positions. For each individual, recombination models were inferred using an EM algorithm with the repgenHMM and IGoR tools. Shared clonotypes were analyzed with the tcR package in R, and sharing was normalized by the product of cloneset sizes. To study raw recombination free of thymic and clonal selection effects, out-of-frame nonproductive sequences were analyzed. Starting from the raw public reads, TCRdb applied fastp trimming at Q25, assembled clones with MiXCR and retained in-frame beta chains. Rows with a matching CDR3 protein are joined into one entry that keeps the most common DNA and genes. TCRdb, not the original authors, processed these V and J calls. In this sample the table shows under 350,000 distinct CDR3 sequences, just under 9.5% of which occur a single time. The ten most abundant clones make up approximately 6.5% of the sample.

From the cysteine through the phenylalanine, the CDR3 covers 14 amino acids. The DNA shown is the 42-base CDR3, in frame from base 1. CDR1 SGHRS and CDR2 YFSETQ were looked up in the germline V gene. Between the V and J ends, shortened by 1 base and 6 bases respectively, the junction contains 14 bases. Overall study results and their limits: Recombination models systematically underestimated out-of-frame TCR alpha sharing in monozygotic twins but agreed with sharing between unrelated individuals. Invariant T cells such as MAIT and iNKT could partly confound zero-insertion analyses, though diverse VJ usage argued against this for most clonotypes. Compared with coincidental sharing between unrelated individuals, an excess of low generation-probability sequences was observed among out-of-frame TCR alpha sequences shared between twins. Because the same donors could not be followed over many years, conclusions were based on cross-sectional statistical analysis. Fewer insertions were carried by abundant cord blood beta clonotypes; a weaker similar trend was observed in young adult naive repertoires, while no such trend was observed in memory repertoires. The excess sharing between twins in beta out-of-frame sequences was weaker because fewer shared sequences reduced the signal-to-noise ratio.

The data also belong to a second study, concerning yellow fever vaccine responses in identical twins. In that second paper, the authors write: The authors reported that the T cell response to vaccination in identical twins appeared partly convergent and partly personalized. The study precisely tracked vaccine-responding T cell clones in identical twins.

The TCR was taken from a woman aged 18-29 years in good health. The sequencing sample was made of CD8+ T cells sorted from blood. Recombination joined TRBV5-1 with TRBJ2-7, and the D gene may be TRBD2, 6 bases matching. The nucleotides are TGCGCCAGCAGCTTGAGTCCCGGGAGCCTCGAGCAGTACTTC. Translation gives CASSLSPGSLEQYF.